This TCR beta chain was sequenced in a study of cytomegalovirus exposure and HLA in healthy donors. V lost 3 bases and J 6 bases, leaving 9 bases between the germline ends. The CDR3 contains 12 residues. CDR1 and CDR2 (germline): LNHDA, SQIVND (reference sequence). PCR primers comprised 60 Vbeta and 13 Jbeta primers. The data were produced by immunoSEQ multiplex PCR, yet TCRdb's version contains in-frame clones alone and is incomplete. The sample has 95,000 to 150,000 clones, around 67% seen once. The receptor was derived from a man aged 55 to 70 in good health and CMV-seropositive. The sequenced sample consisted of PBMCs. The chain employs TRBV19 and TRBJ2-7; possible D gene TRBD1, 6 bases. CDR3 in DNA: TGTGCCAGTAGTATCAACAGGGTCGAGCAGTACTTC. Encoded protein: CASSINRVEQYF.